This T cell receptor beta chain was retrieved from a study of cytomegalovirus exposure and HLA in healthy donors (dated by TCRdb to 2017 to 2019). In terms of the full investigation: An earlier analysis of some 500 of the donors reported more than 250 Gb of sequence data and roughly 100 million unique TCR beta sequences from 150 million to 200 million T cells. An early release covering 550 to 650 HLA-typed donors comprised about 300 gigabases of sequencing data and some 79 million unique TCR sequences. The genetic ancestry cluster associated with self-reported Caucasian donors included over 65% of the 398 genotyped donors. The study aimed to test whether cataloging public T cell receptors could reveal signatures of past pathogen exposure. The study used immunosequencing to profile the T cell repertoires of 666 subjects and linked those repertoires to cytomegalovirus serostatus. Besides the first cohort of some 670 subjects, a separate validation cohort made up of around 120 different subjects was used. The study combined high-throughput TCR immunosequencing, statistical association of individual TCRs with disease status, and machine learning to predict cytomegalovirus infection status. In a later analysis, previously published TCR beta repertoires from about 670 donors were re-analyzed and high-resolution HLA genotyping was added so that TCR occurrence patterns could be studied. In the later analysis, no new phenotypic data were used to find candidate immune exposures; instead, reliance was placed on TCR beta sequences and their occurrence across donors. In an earlier analysis of a few hundred of the donors, high-throughput TCR beta sequencing was used to judge whether each TCR beta V gene segment behaved as functional or pseudogenic. Alongside the repertoire data, information on donor age, sex, ethnicity and CMV serostatus was compiled. A later genetic analysis took genome-wide SNP genotypes for about 60% of the roughly 670 donors and used that subset as a discovery cohort. Every discovery cohort repertoire had been produced on one sequencing platform. HLA typing covered class I and class II loci at four-digit resolution. Typing coverage differed by locus: A, B, C, DRB1 and DQB1 were typed in roughly 620-630 donors, DQA1 in about 550, DPA1 in around 580, and DPB1 in roughly 470. About five DR-DQ haplotypes were handled as single units for association and clustering because linkage in the cohort was strong. Across some 400 genotyped donors of the cohort, an average of approximately 220,000 unique TCR beta nucleotide sequences per donor were sequenced, and roughly a sixth of those sequences were non-productive. Beyond this particular receptor, the publication reports: Because HLA typing was missing for some donors at each locus, association tests included only the typed subset. At a false discovery rate of 0.05, a later analysis linked about 17,000 TCR beta sequences to specific HLA alleles. A group of highly shared sequence variants was considered likely to be a technical artifact of the sequencing pipeline. Linkage disequilibrium might explain the correlated functional status among segregating V segments, but an unknown experimental factor could not be excluded. When HLA alleles, especially DR and DQ, strongly co-occurred, TCR associations were difficult to assign to individual alleles. A later analysis found that HLA-associated TCR beta chains were more clonally expanded and had lower generation probabilities than equally common non-associated chains. In a later analysis, the rate of TCR association differed among HLA loci, with DRB1 alleles having the most associated TCRs and HLA-C alleles having the fewest. V-gene and J-gene trimming of TCR beta chains was associated with a missense DCLRE1C variant in a later genetic analysis, and the association was replicated in an independent cohort. Some IMGT-functional V segments, including TRBV6-2 and TRBV6-3, could not be distinguished by the 87-base-pair reads and were therefore excluded. Sequencing depth was assumed to be roughly uniform across donors in the presence/absence analyses, though that assumption may not hold. In vitro tests confirmed that a few of the cytomegalovirus-associated TCR beta chains recognize cytomegalovirus antigens. In an earlier analysis of around 600 of the donors, most TCR beta V segments appeared in productive rearrangements about 87% or about 30% of the time, broadly matching IMGT annotations. A total of around 150 TCR beta chains were listed by the study as associated with cytomegalovirus. It was suggested by the authors that the approach could potentially be generalized to other disease states and immunological phenotypes. In a later genetic analysis, fewer N-insertions in productive TCRs were reported among donors in an Asian-associated ancestry cluster than the approximately 670-donor mean. Most TCR sequences were observed very rarely across donors, whereas some public TCRs were present in many individuals. According to a later analysis, parvovirus B19, influenza, CMV and Epstein-Barr virus appeared linked to several top co-occurrence clusters. Fewer than 20 rarely observed V segments, including chromosome 9 orphons, were excluded from the earlier analysis of about 610 of the donors because counts were too low. In both the original and validation cohorts, the classifier was reported to diagnose cytomegalovirus status with high specificity and sensitivity. Immune exposure information for the cohort was limited to CMV serostatus. In a later analysis, most CMV-associated TCR beta chains were found to appear HLA-restricted, with HLA associations seemingly driven largely by CMV exposure. A further reported finding was that TCR beta sequences accurately predicted the HLA-A and HLA-B alleles for most subjects in the first cohort. The cohort was sequenced for TCR beta chains only, and without alpha or paired-chain data the features that could be detected were limited.

Libraries were prepared through the immunoSEQ multiplex PCR assay. For the multiplex PCR, a mixture combining 60 forward primers for TCR Vbeta segments and 13 reverse primers for TCR Jbeta segments was used. Amplification of the CDR3 region of rearranged TCR beta genes was performed with a multiplex PCR assay on genomic DNA. On the Illumina HiSeq System, the amplified TCR beta libraries were sequenced as 87-base-pair reads. As for how the authors treated the data: In a later analysis, tens of millions of unique TCR beta chains were counted across the roughly 670 repertoires, and around 10 million of these chains were shared by at least two donors. A nearest-neighbor algorithm error-corrected the raw reads and collapsed the reads into unique sequences, merging closely related sequences to remove PCR and sequencing errors. V, D and J gene segments were assigned by aligning CDR3 sequences to IMGT reference sequences. For a sequence to be retained, a match of at least six nucleotides was required to both a V gene segment and a J gene segment. Rearrangements were classified as productive when the CDR3 lacked stop codons and remained in frame with V and J, and all other rearrangements were classified as non-productive. CDR3 was defined according to IMGT convention as the region running from the second conserved V-encoded cysteine to the conserved J-encoded phenylalanine. In an earlier analysis of approximately 500 of the donors, sequences lacking an unambiguous match to a single V gene segment were excluded. In an earlier analysis of several hundred of the donors, a V segment was called functional when productive rearrangements were above 56.7%, and segregating when the standard deviation between donors exceeded 5%. A statistical classification framework was built to diagnose cytomegalovirus status from the catalog of TCR beta chain sequences. V and J gene assignment, in a later analysis, came from comparing TCR nucleotide sequences with IMGT/GENE-DB human TR gene sequences. A later analysis assigned CDR3 sequences and most-parsimonious VDJ recombination scenarios with the TCRdist pipeline. In a later analysis, each TCR beta chain was defined by its CDR3 amino acid sequence together with its V-gene family, and reads without a unique V-gene family were excluded. To address suspected cross-contamination and a sequencing artifact, a later analysis removed around 600 highly shared, low-generation-probability nucleotide sequences. A later analysis calculated a clonal expansion index for each public chain from normalized within-repertoire ranks of inferred template counts. Generation probabilities in a later analysis came from a VDJ recombination model fitted to out-of-frame rearrangements, and those results were checked against IGoR. In a later analysis, TCR-TCR, TCR-HLA and TCR-CMV co-occurrence was scored with hypergeometric tests, and a repertoire-size bias correction was applied to TCR pairs. A later analysis estimated false discovery rates by permuting HLA or CMV assignments 20 times. A later analysis grouped co-occurring TCRs with DBSCAN, adding TCRdist sequence similarity when clustering within HLA-allele-positive subsets. Co-occurrence clustering excluded repertoires with fewer than 30,000 or more than 120,000 public chains, plus five with anomalous nucleotide sharing. TCRdb re-hosts the immuneACCESS table, in-frame sequences only. Its copies lack some clones; in the studies checked, an unresolved V gene accounts for under half of them, and the cause for the rest is not known. V, J and clone size reflect that table, while D and trimming were determined from the DNA. The sample records more than 150,000 clones, about four fifths of which are singletons. The ten biggest clones cover about 1.9% of the sample.

On this clone itself: This receptor's antigen is unknown. No qualities accompany the bases; no much larger clone lies one base away.

The germline V gene specifies MNHNS as CDR1 and SASEGT as CDR2. From the cysteine up to the phenylalanine, the CDR3 has a length of 15 residues. The sequence is cut down to CDR3 DNA, 45 bases in frame from base 1. V is cut back by 2 bases and J by 5 bases, with 6 bases in the junction unmatched. The cohort was made up of 500 to 800 healthy bone marrow donors. All cohort members were sampled while nominally healthy, although unrecorded immune exposures were likely present. The donor was CMV seronegative and was included in the group of 352 seronegative cohort members. A peripheral blood sample was collected from each donor, and TCR beta sequencing was performed on peripheral blood mononuclear cells. Genomic DNA was extracted from the blood cell samples with the Qiagen DNeasy Blood Extraction Kit.

The rearrangement joined TRBV6-1 to TRBJ1-5; 7 central bases correspond to TRBD1. The sequence derives from a woman between 25 and 40 years old in good health and CMV-seronegative. Sequencing was done on a sample of PBMCs. The encoded CDR3 is CASSENFGTDQPQHF. The DNA sequence is given as TGTGCCAGCAGTGAAAACTTCGGGACAGATCAGCCCCAGCATTTT.